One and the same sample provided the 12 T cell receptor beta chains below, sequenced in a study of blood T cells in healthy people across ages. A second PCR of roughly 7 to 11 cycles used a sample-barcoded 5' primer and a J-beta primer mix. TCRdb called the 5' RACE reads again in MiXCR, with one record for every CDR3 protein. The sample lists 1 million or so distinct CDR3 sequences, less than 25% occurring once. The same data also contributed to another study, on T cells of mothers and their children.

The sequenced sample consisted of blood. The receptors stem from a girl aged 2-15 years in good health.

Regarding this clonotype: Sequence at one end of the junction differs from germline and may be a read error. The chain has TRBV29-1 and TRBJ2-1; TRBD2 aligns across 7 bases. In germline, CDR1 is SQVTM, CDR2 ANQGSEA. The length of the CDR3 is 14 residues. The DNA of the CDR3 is TGCAGCGTTTACCGGGACTATCCTTACAATGTGCAGTTCTTC. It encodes CSVYRDYPYNVQFF.

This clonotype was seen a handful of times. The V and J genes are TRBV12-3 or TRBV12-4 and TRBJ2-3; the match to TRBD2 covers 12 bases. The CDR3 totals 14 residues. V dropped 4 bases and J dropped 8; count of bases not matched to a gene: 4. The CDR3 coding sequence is TGTGCCAGCAGTTCTACGACTAGCGGGGGTACGCAGTATTTT. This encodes CASSSTTSGGTQYF.

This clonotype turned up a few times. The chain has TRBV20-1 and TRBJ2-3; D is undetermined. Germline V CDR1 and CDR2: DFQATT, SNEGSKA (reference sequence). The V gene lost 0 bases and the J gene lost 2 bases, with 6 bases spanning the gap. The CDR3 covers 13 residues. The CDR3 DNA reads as TGCAGTGCTAGAGATCATGACACAGATACGCAGTATTTT. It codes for CSARDHDTDTQYF.

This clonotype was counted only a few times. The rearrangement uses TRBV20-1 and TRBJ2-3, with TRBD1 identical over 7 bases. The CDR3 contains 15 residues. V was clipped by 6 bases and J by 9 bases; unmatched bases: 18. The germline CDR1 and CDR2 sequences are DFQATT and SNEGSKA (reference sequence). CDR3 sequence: CSAAPDRDIRKTQYF. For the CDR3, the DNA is TGCAGTGCCGCTCCCGACAGGGACATTCGAAAAACGCAGTATTTT.

CDR3 sequence (DNA): TGTGCCAGCAGATCCCAGGGGGCAAGAAACACCATATATTTT. The encoded protein is CASRSQGARNTIYF. The V gene is TRBV27, the J gene TRBJ1-3, with TRBD1 identical over 8 bases. Germline trimming cut 6 bases from V and 5 bases from J; bases unmatched to any gene: 6. The CDR3 consists of 14 residues. The V gene's germline CDR1 is MNHEY and CDR2 SMNVEV (reference sequence).

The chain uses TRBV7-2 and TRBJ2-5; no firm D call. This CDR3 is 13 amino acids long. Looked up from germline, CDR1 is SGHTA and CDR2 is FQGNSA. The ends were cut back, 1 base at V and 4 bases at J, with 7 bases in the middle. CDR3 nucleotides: TGTGCCAGCAGCTTAGGGATACGAGAGACCCAGTACTTC. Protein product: CASSLGIRETQYF. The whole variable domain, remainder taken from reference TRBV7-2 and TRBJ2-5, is GAGVSQSPSNKVTEKGKDVELRCDPISGHTALYWYRQSLGQGLEFLIYFQGNSAPDKSGLPSDRFSAERTGGSVSTLTIQRTQQEDSAVYLCASSLGIRETQYFGPGTRLLVL.

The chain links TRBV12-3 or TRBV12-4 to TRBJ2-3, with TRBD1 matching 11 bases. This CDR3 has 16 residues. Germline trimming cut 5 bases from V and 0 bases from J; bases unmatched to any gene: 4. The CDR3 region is CASSEGQGASTDTQYF. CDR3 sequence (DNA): TGTGCCAGCAGTGAAGGACAGGGGGCTAGCACAGATACGCAGTATTTT.

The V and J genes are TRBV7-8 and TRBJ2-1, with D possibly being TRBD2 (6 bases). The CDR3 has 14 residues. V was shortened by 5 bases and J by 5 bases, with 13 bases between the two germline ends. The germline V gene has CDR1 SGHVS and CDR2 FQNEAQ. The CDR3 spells CASSQFSGNNEQFF. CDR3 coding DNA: TGTGCCAGCAGCCAGTTTAGCGGTAACAATGAGCAGTTCTTC.

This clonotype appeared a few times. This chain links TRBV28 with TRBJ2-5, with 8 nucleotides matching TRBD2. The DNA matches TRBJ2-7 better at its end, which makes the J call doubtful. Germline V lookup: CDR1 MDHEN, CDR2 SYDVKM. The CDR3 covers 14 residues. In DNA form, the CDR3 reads TGTGCCAGCAGCCGGGGGGGACTAGATTACGAGCAGTACTTC. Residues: CASSRGGLDYEQYF.

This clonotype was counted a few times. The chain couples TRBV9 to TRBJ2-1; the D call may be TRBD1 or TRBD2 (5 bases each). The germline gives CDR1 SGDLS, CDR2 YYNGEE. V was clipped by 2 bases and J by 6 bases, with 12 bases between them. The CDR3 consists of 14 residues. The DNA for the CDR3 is TGTGCCAGCAGCGTTGGGGGAGATATCAATGAGCAGTTCTTC. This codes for CASSVGGDINEQFF.

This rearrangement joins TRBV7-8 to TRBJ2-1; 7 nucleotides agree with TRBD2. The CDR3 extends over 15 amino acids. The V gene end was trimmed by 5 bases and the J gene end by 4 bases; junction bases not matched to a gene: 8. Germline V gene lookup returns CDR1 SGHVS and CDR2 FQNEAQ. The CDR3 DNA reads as TGTGCCAGCAGCCACCTAGCGGAGGGGTACAATGAGCAGTTCTTC. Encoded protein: CASSHLAEGYNEQFF.

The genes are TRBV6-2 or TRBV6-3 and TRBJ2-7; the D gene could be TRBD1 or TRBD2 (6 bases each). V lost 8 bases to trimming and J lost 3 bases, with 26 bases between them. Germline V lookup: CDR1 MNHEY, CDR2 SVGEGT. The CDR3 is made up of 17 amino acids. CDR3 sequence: CASLLSGEQGPLYEQYF. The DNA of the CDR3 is TGTGCCAGCTTGCTCTCGGGGGAACAGGGTCCCCTCTACGAGCAGTACTTC.